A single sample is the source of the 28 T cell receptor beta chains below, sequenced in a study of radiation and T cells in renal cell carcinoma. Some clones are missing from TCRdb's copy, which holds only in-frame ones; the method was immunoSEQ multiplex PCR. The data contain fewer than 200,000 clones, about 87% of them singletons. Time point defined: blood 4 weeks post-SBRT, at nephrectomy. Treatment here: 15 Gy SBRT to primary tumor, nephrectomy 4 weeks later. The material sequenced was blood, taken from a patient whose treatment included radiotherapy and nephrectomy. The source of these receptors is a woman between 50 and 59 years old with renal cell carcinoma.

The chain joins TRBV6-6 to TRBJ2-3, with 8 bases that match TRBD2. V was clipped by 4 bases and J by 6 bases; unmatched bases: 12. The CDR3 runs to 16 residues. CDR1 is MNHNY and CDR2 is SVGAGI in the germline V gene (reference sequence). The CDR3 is CASSSQGLAGRDTQYF. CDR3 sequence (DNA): TGTGCCAGCAGTTCCCAGGGGCTAGCGGGTAGGGATACGCAGTATTTT.

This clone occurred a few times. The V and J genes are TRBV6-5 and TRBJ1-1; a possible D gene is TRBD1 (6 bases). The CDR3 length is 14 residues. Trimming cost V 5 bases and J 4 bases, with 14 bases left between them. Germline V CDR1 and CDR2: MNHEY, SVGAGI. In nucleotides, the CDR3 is TGTGCCAGCAGTGCAACACAGGGAGGCACTGAAGCTTTCTTT. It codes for CASSATQGGTEAFF.

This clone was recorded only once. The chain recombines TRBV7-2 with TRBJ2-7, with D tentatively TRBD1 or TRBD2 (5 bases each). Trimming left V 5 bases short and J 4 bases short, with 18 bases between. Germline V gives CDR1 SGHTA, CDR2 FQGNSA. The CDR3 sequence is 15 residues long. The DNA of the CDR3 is TGTGCCAGCAGCCCCCCCGACAGCGGCCTGTACGAGCAGTACTTC. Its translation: CASSPPDSGLYEQYF.

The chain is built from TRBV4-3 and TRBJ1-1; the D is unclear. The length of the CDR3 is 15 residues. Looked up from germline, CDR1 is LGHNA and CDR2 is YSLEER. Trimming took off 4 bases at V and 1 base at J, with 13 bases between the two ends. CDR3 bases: TGCGCCAGCAGCCGAATTCAAGCCACGAACACTGAAGCTTTCTTT. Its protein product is CASSRIQATNTEAFF.

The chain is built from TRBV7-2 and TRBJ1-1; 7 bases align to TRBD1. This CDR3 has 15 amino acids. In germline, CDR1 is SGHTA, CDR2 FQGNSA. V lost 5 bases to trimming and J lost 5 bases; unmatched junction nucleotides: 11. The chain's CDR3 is CASSQTPGQRTEAFF. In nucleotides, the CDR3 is TGTGCCAGCAGCCAAACCCCGGGACAGAGGACTGAAGCTTTCTTT.

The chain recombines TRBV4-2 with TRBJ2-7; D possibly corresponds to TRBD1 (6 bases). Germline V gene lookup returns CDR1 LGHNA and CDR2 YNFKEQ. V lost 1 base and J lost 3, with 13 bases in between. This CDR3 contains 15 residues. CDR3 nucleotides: TGTGCCAGCAGCCAAGCCGGGACAAGTGACTACGAGCAGTACTTC. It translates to CASSQAGTSDYEQYF.

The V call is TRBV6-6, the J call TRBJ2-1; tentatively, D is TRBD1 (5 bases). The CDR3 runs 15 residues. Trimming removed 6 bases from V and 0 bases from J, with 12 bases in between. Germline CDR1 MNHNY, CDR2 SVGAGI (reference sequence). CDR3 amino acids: CASRDSSASYNEQFF. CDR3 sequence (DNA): TGTGCCAGCAGAGACAGTTCCGCCTCCTACAATGAGCAGTTCTTC.

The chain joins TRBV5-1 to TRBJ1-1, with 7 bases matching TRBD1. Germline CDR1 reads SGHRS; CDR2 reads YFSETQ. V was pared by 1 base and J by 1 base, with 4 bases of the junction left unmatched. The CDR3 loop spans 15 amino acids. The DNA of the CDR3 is TGCGCCAGCAGCTTGACGGGACAGCAGAACACTGAAGCTTTCTTT. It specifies CASSLTGQQNTEAFF.

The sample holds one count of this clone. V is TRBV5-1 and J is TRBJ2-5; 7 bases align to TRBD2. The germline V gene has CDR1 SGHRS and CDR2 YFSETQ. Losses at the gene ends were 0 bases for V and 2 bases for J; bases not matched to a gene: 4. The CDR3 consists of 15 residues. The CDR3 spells CASSLAAGLQETQYF. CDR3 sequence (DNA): TGCGCCAGCAGCTTGGCAGCGGGACTACAAGAGACCCAGTACTTC.

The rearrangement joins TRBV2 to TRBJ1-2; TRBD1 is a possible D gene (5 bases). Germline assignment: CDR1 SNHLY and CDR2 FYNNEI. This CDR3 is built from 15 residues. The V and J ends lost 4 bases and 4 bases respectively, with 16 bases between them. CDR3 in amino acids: CASSVRQGSGYGYTF. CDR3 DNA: TGTGCCAGCAGTGTACGGCAGGGCTCTGGCTATGGCTACACCTTC.

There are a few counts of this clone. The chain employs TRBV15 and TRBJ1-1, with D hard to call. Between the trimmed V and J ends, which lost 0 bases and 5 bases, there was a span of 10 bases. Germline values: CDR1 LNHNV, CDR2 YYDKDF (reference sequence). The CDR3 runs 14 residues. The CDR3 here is CATSRDPRETEAFF. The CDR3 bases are TGTGCCACCAGCAGAGATCCTAGAGAAACTGAAGCTTTCTTT.

The CDR3 DNA sequence: TGTGCCAGCAGCCTTGGACTAGCGGGGGTATCCGGGGAGCTGTTTTTT. Translated: CASSLGLAGVSGELFF. The chain has TRBV6-4 and TRBJ2-2; 13 bases fit TRBD2. The V gene's germline CDR1 is MRHNA and CDR2 SNTAGT. Trimming took 6 bases from V and 6 from J; bases not matched to a gene: 7. The length of the CDR3 is 16 residues.

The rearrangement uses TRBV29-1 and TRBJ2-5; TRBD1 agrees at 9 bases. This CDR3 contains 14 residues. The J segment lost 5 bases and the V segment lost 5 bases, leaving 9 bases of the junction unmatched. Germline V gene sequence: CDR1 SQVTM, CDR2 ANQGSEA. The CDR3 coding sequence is TGCAGCGTTTCCCCTCTCGGACAGGGGGAGACCCAGTACTTC. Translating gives CSVSPLGQGETQYF.

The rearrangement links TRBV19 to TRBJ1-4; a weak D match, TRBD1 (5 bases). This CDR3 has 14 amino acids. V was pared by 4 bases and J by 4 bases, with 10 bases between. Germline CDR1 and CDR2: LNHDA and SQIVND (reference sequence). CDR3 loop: CASSTRGNNEKLFF. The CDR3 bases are TGTGCCAGTAGTACTAGGGGAAATAATGAAAAACTGTTTTTT.

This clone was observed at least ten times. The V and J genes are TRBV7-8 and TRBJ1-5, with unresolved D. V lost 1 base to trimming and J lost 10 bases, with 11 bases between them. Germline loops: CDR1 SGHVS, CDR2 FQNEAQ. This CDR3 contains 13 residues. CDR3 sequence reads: CASSLDIRLPQHF. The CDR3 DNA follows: TGTGCCAGCAGCTTAGACATCCGGTTACCCCAGCATTTT. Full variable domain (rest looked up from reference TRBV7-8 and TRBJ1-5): GAGVSQSPRYKVAKRGQDVALRCDPISGHVSLFWYQQALGQGPEFLTYFQNEAQLDKSGLPSDRFFAERPEGSVSTLKIQRTQQEDSAVYLCASSLDIRLPQHFGDGTRLSIL.

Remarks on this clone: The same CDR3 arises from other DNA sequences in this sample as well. CDR3 protein: CASSPSGTGSYEQYF. In nucleotides, the CDR3 is TGCGCCAGCAGCCCCTCCGGGACAGGGTCCTACGAGCAGTACTTC. J is TRBJ2-7 and V is TRBV5-1; 9 bases are a match to TRBD1. The V segment lost 4 bases and the J segment 1 base; nucleotides outside the gene matches: 6. Germline V lookup: CDR1 SGHRS, CDR2 YFSETQ. This CDR3 has 15 residues. Based on the CDR3 plus reference TRBV5-1 and TRBJ2-7, the full variable domain is KAGVTQTPRYLIKTRGQQVTLSCSPISGHRSVSWYQQTPGQGLQFLFEYFSETQRNKGNFPGRFSGRQFSNSRSEMNVSTLELGDSALYLCASSPSGTGSYEQYFGPGTRLTVT.

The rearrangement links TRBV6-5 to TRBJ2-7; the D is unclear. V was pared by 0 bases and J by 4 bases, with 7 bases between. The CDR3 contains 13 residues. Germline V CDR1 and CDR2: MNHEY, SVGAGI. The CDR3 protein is CASSYSPRYEQYF. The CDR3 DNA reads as TGTGCCAGCAGTTACTCCCCACGGTACGAGCAGTACTTC.

DNA of the CDR3: TGTGCCAGCAGCGTGGGGGTGGGTTTGGAGACCCAGTACTTC. Residues: CASSVGVGLETQYF. The rearrangement uses TRBV9 and TRBJ2-5; possibly TRBD1 or TRBD2 for D (5 bases each). The CDR3 extends over 14 amino acids. Trimming cost V 2 bases and J 5 bases, with 13 bases left between them. Looked up from germline, CDR1 is SGDLS and CDR2 is YYNGEE.

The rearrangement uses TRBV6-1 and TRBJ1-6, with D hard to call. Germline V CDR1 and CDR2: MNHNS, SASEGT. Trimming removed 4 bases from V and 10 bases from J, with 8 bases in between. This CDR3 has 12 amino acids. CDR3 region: CASSVSVSPLHF. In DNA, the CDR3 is TGTGCCAGCAGTGTATCAGTGTCACCCCTCCACTTT.

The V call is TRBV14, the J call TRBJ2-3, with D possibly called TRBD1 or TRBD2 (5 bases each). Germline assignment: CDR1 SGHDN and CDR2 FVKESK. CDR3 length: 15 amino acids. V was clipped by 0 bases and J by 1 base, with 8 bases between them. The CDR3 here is CASSQDVGGTDTQYF. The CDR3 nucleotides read TGTGCCAGCAGCCAAGATGTGGGGGGCACAGATACGCAGTATTTT.

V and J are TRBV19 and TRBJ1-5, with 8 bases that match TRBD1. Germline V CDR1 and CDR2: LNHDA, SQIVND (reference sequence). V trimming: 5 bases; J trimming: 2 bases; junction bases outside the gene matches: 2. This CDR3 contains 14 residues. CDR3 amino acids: CASSVTGGNQPQHF. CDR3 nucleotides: TGTGCCAGTAGTGTGACAGGGGGCAATCAGCCCCAGCATTTT.

This CDR3 reads CATSRDLVLSGNTIYF. In DNA, the CDR3 is TGTGCCACCAGCAGAGATCTGGTGCTCTCTGGAAACACCATATATTTT. This chain uses TRBV15 with TRBJ1-3, with D hard to call. The CDR3 extends over 16 amino acids. Germline loops: CDR1 LNHNV, CDR2 YYDKDF (reference sequence). Trimming removed 0 bases from V and 0 bases from J, with 9 bases in between.

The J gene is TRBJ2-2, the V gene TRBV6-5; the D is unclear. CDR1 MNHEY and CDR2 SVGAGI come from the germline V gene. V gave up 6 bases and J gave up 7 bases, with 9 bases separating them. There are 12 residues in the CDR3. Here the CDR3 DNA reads TGTGCCAGCAGGGGCCGAGGCGGGGAGCTGTTTTTT. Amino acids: CASRGRGGELFF.

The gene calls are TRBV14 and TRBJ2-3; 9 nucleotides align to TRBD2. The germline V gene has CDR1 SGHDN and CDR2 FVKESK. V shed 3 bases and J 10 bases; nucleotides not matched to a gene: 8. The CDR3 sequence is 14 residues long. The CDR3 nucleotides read TGTGCCAGCAGCCATGCGGGGGGGCCTGATGCGCAGTATTTT. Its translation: CASSHAGGPDAQYF.

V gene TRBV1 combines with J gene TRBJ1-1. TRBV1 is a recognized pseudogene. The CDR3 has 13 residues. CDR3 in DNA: TGCACCAGCAGCTTTATTCTGAACACTGAAGCTTTCTTT. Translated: CTSSFILNTEAFF.

DNA for the CDR3: TGTGCCAGTAGACCTAGCGGGGGGGCCTCGGACGAGCAGTACTTC. Its protein is CASRPSGGASDEQYF. The chain has TRBV19 and TRBJ2-7, with TRBD2 matching over 12 bases. The CDR3 is 15 residues long. Trimming at V came to 6 bases and at J to 5 bases, leaving 8 bases not matched to a gene. Germline CDR1 LNHDA, CDR2 SQIVND (reference sequence).

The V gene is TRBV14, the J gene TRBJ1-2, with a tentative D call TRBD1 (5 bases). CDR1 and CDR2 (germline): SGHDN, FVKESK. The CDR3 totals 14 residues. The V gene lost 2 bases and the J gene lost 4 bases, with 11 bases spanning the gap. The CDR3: CASSQSGGVYGYTF. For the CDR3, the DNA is TGTGCCAGCAGCCAATCGGGAGGGGTCTATGGCTACACCTTC.

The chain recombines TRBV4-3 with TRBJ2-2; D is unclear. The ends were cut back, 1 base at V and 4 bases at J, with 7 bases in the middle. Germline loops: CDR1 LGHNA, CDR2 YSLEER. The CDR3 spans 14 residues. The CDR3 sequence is CASSQAGRTGELFF. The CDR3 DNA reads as TGCGCCAGCAGCCAAGCCGGGCGCACCGGGGAGCTGTTTTTT.